This T cell receptor (beta chain) derives from a study of memory CD4+ T cells and cytomegalovirus serostatus. About the research overall: Donors were healthy Belgian adults, 9 or 10 CMV seropositive and around 24 seronegative.

Study outcomes and limitations: Repertoires predicted CMV serostatus with median bootstrapped AUC of about 0.96.

Single viable CD3+CD4+CD8-CD45RO+ cells were sorted as the memory CD4+ T cells. Total CD4+ T cells were enriched by CD4 positive selection. Germline CDR1 and CDR2: ENHRY and SYGVKD. The V segment lost 7 bases and the J segment 7 bases; nucleotides outside the gene matches: 11. The CDR3 is 14 amino acids. How the authors handled the data: After removing out-of-frame reads, millions of distinct TCRbeta sequences remained. Data came from immunoSEQ multiplex PCR; TCRdb stores just in-frame clones and leaves some out. D and trimming were read from the DNA, whereas the V and J calls and clone size are those reported in that table. This table holds about 48,000 clones, approximately 78% found once. To note about this clone: Its antigen is unidentified.

This sequence originates from an adult in good health and CMV-seronegative. The V call is TRBV10-3, the J call TRBJ1-2, with 8 bases aligning to TRBD1. Sequenced: memory CD4+ T cells from blood. CDR3 region: CAIMALGTGGGYTF. CDR3 in DNA: TGTGCCATCATGGCTCTTGGCACAGGGGGTGGCTACACCTTC.